Listed below are T cell receptor beta chains from one sample, sequenced in a study of cytomegalovirus exposure and HLA in healthy donors. Clones were sequenced by immunoSEQ multiplex PCR, and TCRdb holds only the in-frame ones, with some missing. This repertoire shows about 130,000 clones, approximately 81% found once; its top ten account for 1.5% to 2%. The sample consisted of PBMCs. Receptors originate from a man younger than 35 in good health and CMV-seronegative. Both conserved end residues are part of each CDR3. D genes are given only for firm matches. Clone size is stated in some rows and not others, as once, few, many or a class when expanded.

CASSPGGGRRADTQYF,TGTGCCAGCTCACCAGGTGGCGGGAGAAGGGCAGATACGCAGTATTTT,TRBD2,TRBV18,once,TRBJ2-3
CAISDTGGAQETQYF,TGTGCCATCAGTGACACCGGGGGGGCACAAGAGACCCAGTACTTC,TRBD2,TRBV10-3,NA,TRBJ2-5
CASSPRLDSPLHF,TGTGCCAGCAGCCCACGGTTAGATTCACCCCTCCACTTT,NA,TRBV6-5,NA,TRBJ1-6
CASSPSSGGGETQYF,TGTGCCAGCTCACCCTCCAGCGGGGGCGGGGAGACCCAGTACTTC,TRBD2,TRBV18,NA,TRBJ2-5
CASSFGSGSNHEQFF,TGTGCCAGCAGCTTCGGTAGCGGGAGCAACCATGAGCAGTTCTTC,TRBD2,TRBV7-6,NA,TRBJ2-1
CASSFLSGVYGYTF,TGTGCCAGCAGCTTTCTGAGCGGTGTCTATGGCTACACCTTC,NA,TRBV11-2,NA,TRBJ1-2
CASSREKLAGTPTGELFF,TGCGCCAGCAGCCGAGAAAAGTTAGCGGGAACCCCAACCGGGGAGCTGTTTTTT,TRBD2,TRBV4-3,NA,TRBJ2-2
CASSVSSRGMIDEAFF,TGTGCCAGCAGTGTATCTTCAAGGGGGATGATAGATGAAGCTTTCTTT,NA,TRBV28,NA,TRBJ1-1
CASSIDMDYGYTF,TGTGCCAGCAGCATCGACATGGACTATGGCTACACCTTC,NA,TRBV5-8,once,TRBJ1-2
CASSRPSGTGGIYEDTQYF,TGTGCCAGTAGTAGACCCTCCGGGACAGGGGGGATTTACGAAGATACGCAGTATTTT,TRBD1,TRBV19,NA,TRBJ2-3
CASSSTGVSSYEQYF,TGTGCCAGCAGCTCGACAGGGGTGAGCTCCTACGAGCAGTACTTC,TRBD1,TRBV6-5,NA,TRBJ2-7
CASSIRGRSTDTQYF,TGTGCCAGTAGTATTCGGGGTCGGAGCACAGATACGCAGTATTTT,NA,TRBV19,NA,TRBJ2-3
CACAVANTGELFF,TGTGCCTGCGCGGTAGCGAACACCGGGGAGCTGTTTTTT,NA,TRBV30,NA,TRBJ2-2
CAWTGSTEAFF,TGTGCCTGGACAGGCTCCACTGAAGCTTTCTTT,NA,TRBV30,NA,TRBJ1-1
CASSGSRSYNEQFF,TGTGCCAGCAGCGGAAGTAGGAGCTACAATGAGCAGTTCTTC,NA,TRBV9,NA,TRBJ2-1
CASSRAGSYNEQFF,TGTGCCAGCAGCCGAGCAGGCTCCTACAATGAGCAGTTCTTC,NA,TRBV27,few,TRBJ2-1
CASSPDRGFYNEQFF,TGTGCCAGCAGCCCCGACAGGGGATTCTACAATGAGCAGTTCTTC,TRBD1,TRBV7-2,NA,TRBJ2-1
CASSLQGSTYGYTF,TGTGCCAGCAGTTTACAGGGGTCGACCTATGGCTACACCTTC,TRBD1,TRBV6-6,NA,TRBJ1-2
CASRYSGGAGYNEQFF,TGTGCCAGTAGATATAGCGGGGGAGCCGGCTACAATGAGCAGTTCTTC,TRBD2,TRBV19,NA,TRBJ2-1
CASSLGQGSYNEQFF,TGTGCCAGCAGCTTAGGACAGGGATCCTACAATGAGCAGTTCTTC,TRBD1,TRBV7-2,few,TRBJ2-1
CASSRVRKRQETQYF,TGTGCCAGCAGTCGAGTGCGAAAAAGACAAGAGACCCAGTACTTC,NA,TRBV25-1,NA,TRBJ2-5
CASSQDPQGVGGYTF,TGCGCCAGCAGCCAAGATCCACAGGGGGTGGGGGGCTACACCTTC,TRBD1,TRBV4-3,NA,TRBJ1-2
CASSLAARQNIQYF,TGTGCCAGCAGCTTAGCGGCGAGGCAAAACATTCAGTACTTC,NA,TRBV13,NA,TRBJ2-4
CASIKTGGRNEQFF,TGCGCCAGCATCAAGACAGGGGGCCGGAATGAGCAGTTCTTC,TRBD1,TRBV5-1,NA,TRBJ2-1
CASSTYAPVLLNQPQHF,TGTGCCAGCAGCACCTACGCCCCGGTGTTGCTAAATCAGCCCCAGCATTTT,NA,TRBV27,once,TRBJ1-5
CASSPPYRGINQPQHF,TGTGCCAGCAGTCCGCCCTACAGGGGAATAAATCAGCCCCAGCATTTT,TRBD1,TRBV28,NA,TRBJ1-5
CASSVVGTSGLYNEQFF,TGTGCCAGCAGCGTAGTAGGGACTAGCGGGCTATACAATGAGCAGTTCTTC,TRBD2,TRBV9,NA,TRBJ2-1
CASSLPGLNTEAFF,TGTGCCAGCAGCTTGCCGGGACTCAACACTGAAGCTTTCTTT,NA,TRBV7-3,NA,TRBJ1-1
CAISPTGVGNTIYF,TGTGCCATCAGCCCTACAGGGGTCGGAAACACCATATATTTT,TRBD1,TRBV10-3,NA,TRBJ1-3
CASSLYLSLREGNTEAFF,TGTGCCAGCAGCTTATATCTGTCCCTTAGGGAGGGGAACACTGAAGCTTTCTTT,NA,TRBV7-2,NA,TRBJ1-1
CASSPGQDNSPLHF,TGTGCCAGCTCACCCGGACAGGATAATTCACCCCTCCACTTT,TRBD1,TRBV18,NA,TRBJ1-6
CASSSPSDRGNNEQFF,TGTGCCAGCAGTTCTCCCAGTGACAGGGGTAACAATGAGCAGTTCTTC,TRBD1,TRBV27,NA,TRBJ2-1
CASSVDTYTGELFF,TGTGCCAGCAGCGTAGACACCTACACCGGGGAGCTGTTTTTT,NA,TRBV9,NA,TRBJ2-2
CATSRRTGGNYEQYF,TGTGCCACCAGCAGGAGGACAGGGGGAAACTACGAGCAGTACTTC,TRBD1,TRBV15,once,TRBJ2-7
CASSLGTANTEAFF,TGCGCCAGCAGCCTTGGGACTGCGAACACTGAAGCTTTCTTT,NA,TRBV4-1,few,TRBJ1-1
CASSSADRGNSYEQYF,TGTGCCAGCAGCTCCGCGGACAGGGGAAATTCCTACGAGCAGTACTTC,TRBD1,TRBV7-9,NA,TRBJ2-7
CASSFSGQGTNEKLFF,TGTGCCAGCAGCTTCTCTGGACAGGGCACTAATGAAAAACTGTTTTTT,TRBD1,TRBV5-5,NA,TRBJ1-4
CASSGSGSVETQYF,TGTGCCAGTAGTGGTAGCGGGAGCGTGGAGACCCAGTACTTC,TRBD2,TRBV19,NA,TRBJ2-5
CASSEYGGGGDNEQFF,TGTGCCAGCAGTGAATATGGTGGAGGGGGGGACAATGAGCAGTTCTTC,NA,TRBV25-1,NA,TRBJ2-1
CASSSRGVFYEQYF,TGCGCCAGCAGCTCCAGGGGTGTCTTCTACGAGCAGTACTTC,NA,TRBV5-1,NA,TRBJ2-7
CASSGQGGEKLFF,TGTGCCAGCAGTGGACAGGGCGGTGAAAAACTGTTTTTT,TRBD1,TRBV6-1,NA,TRBJ1-4
CASEVVAGGTQYF,TGTGCCTCGGAAGTGGTAGCGGGAGGAACGCAGTATTTT,TRBD2,TRBV30,NA,TRBJ2-3
CASSRRDRSTYEQYF,TGTGCCAGCAGTCGTAGGGACAGGTCGACCTACGAGCAGTACTTC,TRBD1,TRBV6-5,NA,TRBJ2-7
CASSQPGTLSTDTQYF,TGTGCCAGCAGCCAGCCCGGGACACTTAGCACAGATACGCAGTATTTT,NA,TRBV4-2,NA,TRBJ2-3
CASTLTGAQETQYF,TGTGCCAGCACCTTGACAGGGGCCCAAGAGACCCAGTACTTC,TRBD1,TRBV6-6,NA,TRBJ2-5
CASSFGLAGGLGEQFF,TGTGCCAGCAGCTTTGGGCTAGCGGGAGGTCTGGGTGAGCAGTTCTTC,TRBD2,TRBV5-5,NA,TRBJ2-1
CASSWLASYEQYF,TGTGCCAGCAGCTGGCTCGCCTCCTACGAGCAGTACTTC,NA,TRBV7-9,NA,TRBJ2-7
CASSLQGGAGEQYF,TGTGCCAGCAGCCTACAGGGGGGAGCGGGCGAGCAGTACTTC,TRBD1,TRBV7-3,NA,TRBJ2-7
CASSPGQQETQYF,TGTGCCAGCAGCCCTGGACAGCAAGAGACCCAGTACTTC,NA,TRBV28,once,TRBJ2-5
CASTPGQTEAFF,TGTGCCAGCACCCCAGGGCAGACTGAAGCTTTCTTT,NA,TRBV6-5,once,TRBJ1-1
CASRLAGDADTQYF,TGTGCCAGCAGACTAGCGGGAGACGCCGATACGCAGTATTTT,TRBD2,TRBV5-6,NA,TRBJ2-3
CASSSDRGNIQYF,TGTGCCAGCAGCTCGGACAGGGGGAACATTCAGTACTTC,TRBD1,TRBV7-2,NA,TRBJ2-4